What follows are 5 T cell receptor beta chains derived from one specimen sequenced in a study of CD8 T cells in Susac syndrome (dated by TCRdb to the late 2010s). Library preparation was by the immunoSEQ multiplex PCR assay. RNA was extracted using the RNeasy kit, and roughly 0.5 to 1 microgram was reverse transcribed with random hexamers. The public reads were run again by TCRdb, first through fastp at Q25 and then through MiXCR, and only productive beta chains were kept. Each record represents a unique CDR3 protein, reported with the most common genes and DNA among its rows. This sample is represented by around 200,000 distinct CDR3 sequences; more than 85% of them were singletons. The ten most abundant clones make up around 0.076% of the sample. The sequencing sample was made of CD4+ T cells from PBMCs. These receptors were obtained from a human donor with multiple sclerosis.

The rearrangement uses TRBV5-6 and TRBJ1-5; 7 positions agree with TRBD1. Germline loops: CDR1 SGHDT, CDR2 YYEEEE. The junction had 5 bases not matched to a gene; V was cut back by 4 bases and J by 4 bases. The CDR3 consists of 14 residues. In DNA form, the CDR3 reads TGTGCCAGCAGCGCGGGACAGCTGAATCAGCCCCAGCATTTT. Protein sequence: CASSAGQLNQPQHF.

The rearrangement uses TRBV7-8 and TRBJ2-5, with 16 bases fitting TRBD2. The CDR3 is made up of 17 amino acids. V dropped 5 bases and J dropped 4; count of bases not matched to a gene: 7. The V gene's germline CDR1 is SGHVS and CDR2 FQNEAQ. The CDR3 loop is CASSPGTSGGAIETQYF. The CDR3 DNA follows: TGTGCCAGCAGCCCCGGGACTAGCGGGGGGGCGATAGAGACCCAGTACTTC.

CDR3 DNA: TGTGCCAGCAGCCAAGGGTCAGGGGCCAACGTCCTGACTTTC. This gives the protein CASSQGSGANVLTF. The chain combines TRBV3-1 with TRBJ2-6; D gene uncertain. Per the germline V gene, CDR1 is LGHDT and CDR2 is YNNKEL (reference sequence). V lost 1 base, J lost 4 bases, and 5 bases lay in between. The CDR3 contains 14 residues. Looking up the rest from reference TRBV3-1 and TRBJ2-6 gives the full variable domain: DTAVSQTPKYLVTQMGNDKSIKCEQNLGHDTMYWYKQDSKKFLKIMFSYNNKELIINETVPNRFSPKSPDKAHLNLHINSLELGDSAVYFCASSQGSGANVLTFGAGSRLTVL.

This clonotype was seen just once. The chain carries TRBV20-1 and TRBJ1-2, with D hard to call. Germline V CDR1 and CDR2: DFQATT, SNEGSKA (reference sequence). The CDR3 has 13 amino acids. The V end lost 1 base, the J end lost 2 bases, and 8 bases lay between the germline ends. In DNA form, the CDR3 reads TGCAGTGCTAGAGCAGACATAAACTATGGCTACACCTTC. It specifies CSARADINYGYTF.

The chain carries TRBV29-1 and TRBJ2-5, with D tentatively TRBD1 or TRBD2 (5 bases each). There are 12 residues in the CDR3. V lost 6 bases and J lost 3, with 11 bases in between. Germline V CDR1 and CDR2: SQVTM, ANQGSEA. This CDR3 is CSVRGSEETQYF. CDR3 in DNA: TGCAGCGTGAGGGGCTCAGAAGAGACCCAGTACTTC.